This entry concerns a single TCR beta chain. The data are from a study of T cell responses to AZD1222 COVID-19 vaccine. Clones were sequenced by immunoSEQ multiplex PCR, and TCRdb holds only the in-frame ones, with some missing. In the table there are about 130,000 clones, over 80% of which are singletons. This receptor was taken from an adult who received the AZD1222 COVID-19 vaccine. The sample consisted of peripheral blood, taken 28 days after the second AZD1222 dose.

The CDR3 protein is CASSPFFAGQETQYF. The CDR3 region has the DNA TGTGCCAGCAGCCCCTTCTTCGCGGGGCAAGAGACCCAGTACTTC. The chain is built from TRBV9 and TRBJ2-5; possible D gene TRBD2, 6 bases. The ends were cut back, 4 bases at V and 2 bases at J, with 15 bases in the middle. Germline CDR1 reads SGDLS; CDR2 reads YYNGEE. CDR3 length equals 15 residues.